The 24 T cell receptor beta chains below all came from one sample that was sequenced in a study of shared clonotypes between healthy human individuals. The method was immunoSEQ multiplex PCR; TCRdb's version includes in-frame clones alone and lacks a portion of them. The profile shows about 380,000 clones, 90% to 98% of them singletons. Source material: memory CD8+ T cells sorted from blood. Specified subset: CD45RO+ cells pooled with CCR7-negative TemRA cells. These receptors came from a man aged 25 to 45 in good health.

This clone was observed once. J is TRBJ1-1 and V is TRBV5-1; perhaps TRBD1 as D (6 bases). The germline CDR1 and CDR2 sequences are SGHRS and YFSETQ. The CDR3 covers 13 residues. The V end was cut by 2 bases, the J end by 4 bases, with 9 bases between. Here the CDR3 DNA reads TGCGCCAGCAGCTTTGGGGGCGGCACTGAAGCTTTCTTT. This gives the protein CASSFGGGTEAFF.

The chain links TRBV6-5 to TRBJ2-7; D is ambiguous. The CDR3 contains 13 residues. Germline loops: CDR1 MNHEY, CDR2 SVGAGI. The V end was cut by 0 bases, the J end by 1 base, with 4 bases between. The CDR3 DNA sequence: TGTGCCAGCAGTTACTCTAGGTCCTACGAGCAGTACTTC. Encoded protein: CASSYSRSYEQYF.

The J gene is TRBJ2-1, the V gene TRBV11-3; 8 positions match TRBD2. This CDR3 comprises 14 residues. J lost 6 bases, V lost 5 bases, and 6 bases had no gene match. CDR1 SGHNT and CDR2 YENEEA come from the germline V gene. In DNA, the CDR3 is TGTGCCAGCAGCCCAGCGGGAGCGGGCAATGAGCAGTTCTTC. Its protein product is CASSPAGAGNEQFF.

The gene calls are TRBV2 and TRBJ2-4; D is uncertain. CDR3 size: 17 residues. The ends were cut back, 3 bases at V and 1 base at J, with 16 bases in the middle. From germline, CDR1 is SNHLY and CDR2 FYNNEI. This CDR3 is CASSEISLRRAKNIQYF. The DNA for the CDR3 is TGTGCCAGCAGTGAGATATCGTTGCGCAGGGCCAAAAACATTCAGTACTTC. The full variable domain, rest sourced from reference TRBV2 and TRBJ2-4, is EPEVTQTPSHQVTQMGQEVILRCVPISNHLYFYWYRQILGQKVEFLVSFYNNEISEKSEIFDDQFSVERPDGSNFTLKIRSTKLEDSAMYFCASSEISLRRAKNIQYFGAGTRLSVL.

The chain employs TRBV28 and TRBJ2-5; 8 nucleotides align to TRBD1. Trimming cost V 6 bases and J 5 bases; bases outside gene matches: 5. Germline CDR1 reads MDHEN; CDR2 reads SYDVKM. There are 13 residues in the CDR3. The CDR3 DNA reads TGTGCCAGCAGATTGACAGGGGATGAGACCCAGTACTTC. Translation: CASRLTGDETQYF.

The chain couples TRBV2 to TRBJ2-7; the match to TRBD2 covers 14 bases. This CDR3 is built from 15 residues. J lost 4 bases, V lost 9 bases, and 8 bases had no gene match. Germline V gene sequence: CDR1 SNHLY, CDR2 FYNNEI. DNA of the CDR3: TGTGCCAGAAAGATGGGGACTAGCGGGAGTTACGAGCAGTACTTC. It encodes CARKMGTSGSYEQYF.

The chain uses TRBV6-6 and TRBJ2-1, with D perhaps matching TRBD1 (7 bases). CDR3 length equals 16 residues. The germline V gene has CDR1 MNHNY and CDR2 SVGAGI (reference sequence). With 2 bases removed from V and 9 bases from J, the gap between germline ends came to 20 bases. This chain's CDR3 is CASSYVAVTSGGEQFF. CDR3 DNA: TGTGCCAGCAGTTACGTAGCGGTTACGTCAGGGGGTGAGCAGTTCTTC.

The J gene is TRBJ1-4, the V gene TRBV28, with 7 bases that match TRBD1. CDR1 MDHEN and CDR2 SYDVKM come from the germline V gene. J was trimmed by 3 bases and V by 8 bases; bases with no gene match: 6. This CDR3 is 14 amino acids long. CDR3 sequence reads: CASLERGPNEKLFF. The CDR3 DNA follows: TGTGCCAGCCTGGAAAGGGGGCCTAATGAAAAACTGTTTTTT.

Comments on this clone: A read error may account for a junction end that differs from germline. The chain employs TRBV5-1 and TRBJ1-1; the match to TRBD1 covers 8 bases. This CDR3 contains 13 residues. Germline assignment: CDR1 SGHRS and CDR2 YFSETQ. The CDR3 region is CASREGTGNPLSF. As DNA, the CDR3 is TGCGCCAGCAGGGAAGGGACAGGCAATCCCTTAAGTTTT.

This sequence joins TRBV30 and TRBJ2-7; D perhaps matches TRBD1 (7 bases). The CDR3 has 15 amino acids. V was pared by 1 base and J by 4 bases, with 17 bases between. CDR1 and CDR2 (germline): GTSNPN, SVGIG (reference sequence). This chain's CDR3 is CAWSDPDRRGYEQYF. CDR3 bases: TGTGCCTGGAGTGACCCGGACAGGAGGGGGTACGAGCAGTACTTC.

This chain links TRBV18 with TRBJ1-5; the D is unclear. The length of the CDR3 is 14 residues. Trimming removed 2 bases at V and 7 bases at J, with 12 bases between. Germline V lookup: CDR1 KGHSH, CDR2 LQKENI. CDR3 in DNA: TGTGCCAGCTCACCATTAGCCGGGGAACAGCCCCAGCATTTT. Its protein product is CASSPLAGEQPQHF.

V is TRBV7-2 and J is TRBJ2-3, with D tentatively TRBD2 (6 bases). This CDR3 spans 16 amino acids. The V gene's germline CDR1 is SGHTA and CDR2 FQGNSA. Trimming took 8 bases from V and 2 from J, leaving 20 bases between them. The CDR3 nucleotides are TGTGCCAGCCGCTCGAAGGGACTCCGTTCCACAGATACGCAGTATTTT. Translated, it gives CASRSKGLRSTDTQYF.

This chain joins TRBV28 and TRBJ1-2, with TRBD1 as a possible D gene (5 bases). Germline V gene lookup returns CDR1 MDHEN and CDR2 SYDVKM. This CDR3 is 18 amino acids long. Trimming cost V 2 bases and J 0 bases, with 19 bases left between them. The CDR3 loop reads CASSLPGRTAPSNYGYTF. CDR3 sequence (DNA): TGTGCCAGCAGTTTACCGGGACGCACTGCCCCCTCTAACTATGGCTACACCTTC.

J is TRBJ2-7 and V is TRBV4-1, with D possibly being TRBD2 (6 bases). V shed 1 base and J shed 2 bases, with 6 bases lying between them. This CDR3 contains 13 residues. Germline CDR1 and CDR2: MGHRA and YSYEKL. This CDR3 reads CASSQASAYEQYF. The CDR3 nucleotides are TGCGCCAGCAGCCAAGCTAGCGCCTACGAGCAGTACTTC.

The J gene is TRBJ2-3, the V gene TRBV7-3, with D possibly TRBD1 on 7 matching bases. Trimming pared 1 base from V and 5 bases from J, leaving 19 bases between. Looked up from germline, CDR1 is SGHTA and CDR2 is FQGTGA. CDR3 length: 17 amino acids. The CDR3: CASSLNPRRGPGDTQYF. For the CDR3, the DNA is TGTGCCAGCAGCTTAAATCCCAGGAGGGGGCCAGGAGATACGCAGTATTTT.

The V call is TRBV5-6, the J call TRBJ2-2; D perhaps matches TRBD2 (6 bases). V lost 4 bases and J lost 5, with 15 bases in between. CDR1 SGHDT and CDR2 YYEEEE come from the germline V gene. The CDR3 extends over 15 amino acids. CDR3 loop: CASSPRLGGTGELFF. The CDR3 coding sequence is TGTGCCAGCAGCCCCCGACTAGGTGGGACCGGGGAGCTGTTTTTT. Together with reference TRBV5-6 and TRBJ2-2, the CDR3 gives the full variable domain: DAGVTQSPTHLIKTRGQQVTLRCSPKSGHDTVSWYQQALGQGPQFIFQYYEEEERQRGNFPDRFSGHQFPNYSSELNVNALLLGDSALYLCASSPRLGGTGELFFGEGSRLTVL.

The genes are TRBV11-2 and TRBJ1-1; a possible D gene is TRBD1 (6 bases). CDR1 and CDR2 from the germline V gene are SGHAT and FQNNGV. The CDR3 runs 13 residues. Trimming removed 5 bases from V and 1 base from J, with 8 bases in between. DNA for the CDR3: TGTGCCAGCAGCACCAGGGGGAACACTGAAGCTTTCTTT. It encodes CASSTRGNTEAFF.

The V and J genes are TRBV28 and TRBJ1-1; no reliable D call. The V end was cut by 3 bases, the J end by 1 base, with 6 bases between. The CDR3 is 13 residues long. CDR1 and CDR2 from the germline V gene are MDHEN and SYDVKM. The CDR3 bases are TGTGCCAGCAGTTTGCGGGGGAACACTGAAGCTTTCTTT. As protein: CASSLRGNTEAFF.

The chain couples TRBV5-6 to TRBJ2-5, with D perhaps TRBD1 (6 bases). The CDR3 totals 14 residues. Deletions cut 2 bases from V and 4 bases from J, with 12 bases between. CDR1 SGHDT and CDR2 YYEEEE come from the germline V gene. The CDR3 protein is CASSFDSRGETQYF. The CDR3 DNA follows: TGTGCCAGCAGCTTTGATAGCAGGGGAGAGACCCAGTACTTC.

This clone came up a few times. The V call is TRBV6-1, the J call TRBJ2-7; no reliable D call. V was pared by 4 bases and J by 3 bases, with 7 bases between. Germline CDR1 reads MNHNS; CDR2 reads SASEGT. The length of the CDR3 is 12 residues. CDR3 residues: CASSVEIYEQYF. CDR3 nucleotides: TGTGCCAGCAGTGTGGAGATCTACGAGCAGTACTTC.

V gene TRBV6-4 combines with J gene TRBJ2-5, with TRBD2 matching over 11 bases. CDR3 size: 18 residues. Trimming at V came to 2 bases and at J to 2 bases, leaving 10 bases not matched to a gene. Per germline, CDR1 MRHNA and CDR2 SNTAGT. CDR3 DNA: TGTGCCAGCAGTGACCCGAAGCTAGCGGGAGGACTTCAAGAGACCCAGTACTTC. It is translated as CASSDPKLAGGLQETQYF.

The chain links TRBV30 to TRBJ1-4; 7 nucleotides agree with TRBD1. The CDR3 covers 18 residues. The trim removed 3 bases at V and 5 bases at J, leaving 18 bases unmatched. Germline values: CDR1 GTSNPN, CDR2 SVGIG (reference sequence). CDR3 DNA sequence: TGTGCCTGGAGCCGTCCCGGGACAGAATTGAGGGGAAATGAAAAACTGTTTTTT. Encoded protein: CAWSRPGTELRGNEKLFF.

V gene TRBV29-1 combines with J gene TRBJ2-1, with 9 positions matching TRBD2. V dropped 5 bases and J dropped 0; count of bases not matched to a gene: 5. The length of the CDR3 is 15 residues. Per germline, CDR1 SQVTM and CDR2 ANQGSEA. CDR3 sequence reads: CSVLAGVFSYNEQFF. CDR3 DNA: TGCAGCGTTTTAGCGGGAGTCTTCTCCTACAATGAGCAGTTCTTC.

This clone was counted once. The chain combines TRBV19 with TRBJ2-1; TRBD2 matches 10 bases. CDR1 and CDR2 (germline): LNHDA, SQIVND (reference sequence). The CDR3 spans 14 residues. V gave up 6 bases and J gave up 6 bases; unmatched junction bases: 5. For the CDR3, the DNA is TGTGCCAGTAGGGACCTAGCGGGAGTCAATGAGCAGTTCTTC. It yields the protein CASRDLAGVNEQFF.